The entry below gives a single T cell receptor (beta chain) sequence along with its context. The CDR3 runs 16 residues. Between the trimmed V and J ends, which lost 1 base and 1 base, there was a span of 12 bases. In germline, CDR1 is MNHNS, CDR2 SASEGT. This record comes from a study of cytomegalovirus exposure and HLA in healthy donors. The PCR made use of 60 Vbeta and 13 Jbeta primers. Produced via immunoSEQ multiplex PCR; TCRdb's table is partial and in-frame only. The sample has under 200,000 clones. Material: PBMCs. The chain recombines TRBV6-1 with TRBJ2-3; TRBD1 is a possible D gene (5 bases). This clonotype was sampled from a man aged 30 to 39 in good health and CMV-seronegative. CDR3 amino acids: CASSEGGQRGTDTQYF. DNA of the CDR3: TGTGCCAGCAGTGAAGGTGGACAAAGAGGCACAGATACGCAGTATTTT.